The 27 T cell receptor beta chains below come from one sample, sequenced in a study of T cell responses to AZD1222 COVID-19 vaccine. Measured with immunoSEQ multiplex PCR; TCRdb has only the in-frame clones, and not every one. This table holds more than 30,000 clones, around 89% found once. Sequencing was performed on peripheral blood, taken 28 days after the second AZD1222 dose. The receptors shown here come from an adult who received the AZD1222 COVID-19 vaccine.

The genes are TRBV6-5 and TRBJ1-1; D unresolved. This CDR3 is built from 13 residues. V was trimmed by 6 bases and J by 0 bases, leaving 8 bases between them. Germline V gene data show CDR1 as MNHEY and CDR2 as SVGAGI. CDR3 DNA: TGTGCCAGCAGGGGTCCAGTGAACACTGAAGCTTTCTTT. Its translation: CASRGPVNTEAFF.

The J gene is TRBJ2-1, the V gene TRBV24-1, with 11 positions matching TRBD2. Trimming removed 9 bases from V and 5 bases from J; junction bases left unmatched: 5. This CDR3 spans 14 amino acids. Germline V gene lookup returns CDR1 KGHDR and CDR2 SFDVKD. The CDR3 is CATQTSGGNNEQFF. The CDR3 DNA is TGTGCCACCCAAACTAGCGGGGGAAACAATGAGCAGTTCTTC.

The J gene is TRBJ2-2, the V gene TRBV18; unclear D gene. Looked up from germline, CDR1 is KGHSH and CDR2 is LQKENI. The CDR3 length is 15 residues. V shed 2 bases and J shed 2 bases, with 9 bases lying between them. In DNA form, the CDR3 reads TGTGCCAGCTCACCAAGCACTCTAAACACCGGGGAGCTGTTTTTT. Translated, it gives CASSPSTLNTGELFF. Full variable domain (outside the CDR3, taken from reference TRBV18 and TRBJ2-2): NAGVMQNPRHLVRRRGQEARLRCSPMKGHSHVYWYRQLPEEGLKFMVYLQKENIIDESGMPKERFSAEFPKEGPSILRIQQVVRGDSAAYFCASSPSTLNTGELFFGEGSRLTVL.

V is TRBV6-5 and J is TRBJ1-1, with unresolved D. The length of the CDR3 is 15 residues. The V and J ends lost 0 bases and 5 bases respectively, with 13 bases between them. Germline V gives CDR1 MNHEY, CDR2 SVGAGI. The DNA of the CDR3 is TGTGCCAGCAGTTACTCGAGTCTCGGGGATACTGAAGCTTTCTTT. Protein sequence: CASSYSSLGDTEAFF.

This chain uses TRBV18 with TRBJ2-7; the match to TRBD1 covers 12 bases. J gave up 5 bases and V 6 bases, and 14 bases lay outside the gene matches. Germline CDR1 and CDR2: KGHSH and LQKENI. There are 17 residues in the CDR3. As DNA, the CDR3 is TGTGCCAGCTCCCCCTCCCCGGGACAGGGGGCTCTCAACGAGCAGTACTTC. As protein: CASSPSPGQGALNEQYF.

On this clone: One end of the junction does not line up with germline, which may come from a read error. This chain connects TRBV5-5 to TRBJ2-7; 8 bases are a match to TRBD1. CDR3 size: 16 residues. The germline gives CDR1 SGHKS, CDR2 YYEKEE (reference sequence). The CDR3 loop is CASRLGSGTGFYEQYF. Here the CDR3 DNA reads TGTGCCAGCCGCTTGGGGTCCGGGACAGGATTCTACGAGCAGTACTTC.

V is TRBV9 and J is TRBJ2-3; D may correspond to TRBD1 or TRBD2 (8 bases each). V lost 0 bases, J lost 2 bases, and 19 bases lay in between. From germline, CDR1 is SGDLS and CDR2 YYNGEE. The CDR3 extends over 18 amino acids. As DNA, the CDR3 is TGTGCCAGCAGCGTAGGGGCGGGAGGCCAGGGGGCCACAGATACGCAGTATTTT. Translating it yields CASSVGAGGQGATDTQYF.

The rearrangement links TRBV6-1 to TRBJ1-1, with unresolved D. With 1 base removed from V and 4 bases from J, the gap between germline ends came to 10 bases. This CDR3 is built from 14 residues. Per the germline V gene, CDR1 is MNHNS and CDR2 is SASEGT. CDR3 residues: CASSEGVFITEAFF. The DNA of the CDR3 is TGTGCCAGCAGTGAAGGAGTTTTTATCACTGAAGCTTTCTTT.

The rearrangement links TRBV11-2 to TRBJ2-3, with D perhaps matching TRBD2 (5 bases). The CDR3 has 15 residues. The ends were cut back, 1 base at V and 5 bases at J, with 13 bases in the middle. Germline V gene lookup returns CDR1 SGHAT and CDR2 FQNNGV. The chain's CDR3 is CASSLVTGFIDTQYF. The DNA of the CDR3 is TGTGCCAGCAGCTTAGTGACGGGGTTTATAGATACGCAGTATTTT.

This rearrangement joins TRBV5-1 to TRBJ1-4, with a tentative D call TRBD1 (6 bases). CDR1 is SGHRS and CDR2 is YFSETQ in the germline V gene. This CDR3 has 14 residues. Trimming took off 4 bases at V and 3 bases at J, with 10 bases between the two ends. The CDR3 bases are TGCGCCAGCAGCCCACAGGGCGCTAATGAAAAACTGTTTTTT. This gives the protein CASSPQGANEKLFF.

V usage is TRBV2 and J usage is TRBJ2-1; TRBD2 might be the D (6 bases). Germline CDR1 and CDR2: SNHLY and FYNNEI. CDR3 length equals 15 residues. Trimming removed 2 bases from V and 8 bases from J, with 16 bases in between. The CDR3 coding sequence is TGTGCCAGCAGTGAACTGGGAGGCGGGGCCCATGAGCAGTTCTTC. It codes for CASSELGGGAHEQFF.

This clone was seen more than once but under ten times. This chain joins TRBV4-3 and TRBJ2-2; a weak D match, TRBD1 (6 bases). V lost 0 bases and J lost 3, with 14 bases in between. The CDR3 runs 17 residues. Per the germline V gene, CDR1 is LGHNA and CDR2 is YSLEER. Here the CDR3 reads CASSQEPAGAYTGELFF. The CDR3, as DNA: TGCGCCAGCAGCCAAGAGCCCGCAGGGGCCTACACCGGGGAGCTGTTTTTT.

The genes are TRBV27 and TRBJ1-2; TRBD1 is a possible D gene (5 bases). Trimming took off 6 bases at V and 8 bases at J, with 16 bases between the two ends. Germline lookup yields CDR1 MNHEY and CDR2 SMNVEV (reference sequence). The CDR3 loop spans 13 amino acids. This CDR3 is CASSRRAGEGYTF. CDR3 bases: TGTGCCAGCAGCCGCAGGGCGGGCGAGGGCTACACCTTC.

The chain uses TRBV5-8 and TRBJ1-4; D uncertain. Trimming took off 2 bases at V and 4 bases at J, with 9 bases between the two ends. CDR1 SGHTS and CDR2 YDEGEE come from the germline V gene. CDR3 length: 14 residues. CDR3 protein: CASSFWSSNEKLFF. The CDR3 nucleotides read TGTGCCAGCAGCTTCTGGTCCAGTAATGAAAAACTGTTTTTT.

This chain connects TRBV28 to TRBJ1-5; D unclear. The CDR3 covers 14 residues. V lost 5 bases, J lost 3 bases, and 11 bases lay in between. Germline V lookup: CDR1 MDHEN, CDR2 SYDVKM. CDR3 loop: CASSDGQNNQPQHF. CDR3 bases: TGTGCCAGCAGTGACGGGCAGAACAATCAGCCCCAGCATTTT.

For this clone: The junction and the germline gene differ at one end; a read error may be behind it. CDR3 region: CASSYSNSQGTLHF. The CDR3 coding sequence is TGTGCCAGCAGTTACTCGAACTCACAGGGTACCCTTCACTTC. The V call is TRBV6-5, the J call TRBJ2-7; TRBD1 is a possible D gene (6 bases). The CDR3 contains 14 residues. Germline loops: CDR1 MNHEY, CDR2 SVGAGI.

The chain couples TRBV19 to TRBJ2-2; D tentatively fits TRBD1 or TRBD2 (6 bases each). Trimming shortened V by 6 bases and J by 5 bases, and 22 bases separated the two germline ends. Per the germline V gene, CDR1 is LNHDA and CDR2 is SQIVND (reference sequence). The CDR3 is 17 amino acids. Written as DNA, the CDR3 is TGTGCCAGTAGCCCCCCGGCGGGAACAGGGAAAACCGGGGAGCTGTTTTTT. Residues: CASSPPAGTGKTGELFF.

This chain joins TRBV5-5 and TRBJ1-2; tentatively, D is TRBD1 (5 bases). The V end was cut by 2 bases, the J end by 4 bases, with 6 bases between. This CDR3 spans 12 amino acids. Germline loops: CDR1 SGHKS, CDR2 YYEKEE (reference sequence). The CDR3 DNA is TGTGCCAGCAGCTTAGACAGCTATGGCTACACCTTC. Protein: CASSLDSYGYTF. The full variable domain, completed using reference TRBV5-5 and TRBJ1-2, is DAGVTQSPTHLIKTRGQQVTLRCSPISGHKSVSWYQQVLGQGPQFIFQYYEKEERGRGNFPDRFSARQFPNYSSELNVNALLLGDSALYLCASSLDSYGYTFGSGTRLTVV.

This clone has only one observation. V is TRBV4-3 and J is TRBJ2-2, with D hard to call. V lost 0 bases to trimming and J lost 4 bases, with 12 bases between them. Per germline, CDR1 LGHNA and CDR2 YSLEER. CDR3 length equals 16 residues. The CDR3 nucleotides are TGCGCCAGCAGCCAAGATAGGCCTTCGAGCACCGGGGAGCTGTTTTTT. Its protein product is CASSQDRPSSTGELFF.

This clone has a single count. The V call is TRBV5-1, the J call TRBJ2-1, with 10 nucleotides matching TRBD1. From germline, CDR1 is SGHRS and CDR2 YFSETQ. This CDR3 is built from 14 residues. J was trimmed by 4 bases and V by 4 bases; bases with no gene match: 2. CDR3 DNA sequence: TGCGCCAGCAGCGGGGGACAGGGGTACAATGAGCAGTTCTTC. This sequence encodes CASSGGQGYNEQFF.

The chain has TRBV7-9 and TRBJ2-4; 7 bases fit TRBD2. The CDR3 totals 15 residues. The V and J ends lost 1 base and 5 bases, in that order; junction bases with no gene match: 5. Per germline, CDR1 SEHNR and CDR2 FQNEAQ (reference sequence). The CDR3 is CASSLVRGGQNIQYF. As DNA, the CDR3 is TGTGCCAGCAGCTTAGTTCGCGGGGGACAAAACATTCAGTACTTC. Using reference TRBV7-9 and TRBJ2-4 for the parts outside the CDR3, the full variable domain is DTGVSQNPRHKITKRGQNVTFRCDPISEHNRLYWYRQTLGQGPEFLTYFQNEAQLEKSRLLSDRFSAERPKGSFSTLEIQRTEQGDSAMYLCASSLVRGGQNIQYFGAGTRLSVL.

The chain employs TRBV14 and TRBJ2-3; D unclear. The CDR3 contains 13 residues. Looked up from germline, CDR1 is SGHDN and CDR2 is FVKESK. With 2 bases removed from V and 0 bases from J, the gap between germline ends came to 3 bases. CDR3 nucleotide sequence: TGTGCCAGCAGCCAACCAAGCACAGATACGCAGTATTTT. Its protein product is CASSQPSTDTQYF.

The genes are TRBV25-1 and TRBJ1-1, with no clear D. Germline V gene lookup returns CDR1 MGHDK and CDR2 SYGVNS. This CDR3 is 13 amino acids long. Trimming took 2 bases from V and 10 from J, leaving 14 bases between them. CDR3 nucleotides: TGTGCCAGCAGTGAACTGTCCTCAAGAGGAGCTTTCTTT. Its protein is CASSELSSRGAFF.

Only a few counts were recorded for this clone. This rearrangement joins TRBV10-3 to TRBJ1-1; the D is unclear. The CDR3 length is 13 residues. Germline V lookup: CDR1 ENHRY, CDR2 SYGVKD. V gave up 3 bases and J gave up 6 bases, with 11 bases separating them. CDR3 protein: CAISEPRRSEAFF. In DNA, the CDR3 is TGTGCCATCAGTGAACCCAGACGGTCTGAAGCTTTCTTT.

The chain employs TRBV29-1 and TRBJ2-1; maybe TRBD1 (7 bases). V shed 3 bases and J shed 4 bases, with 10 bases lying between them. Germline CDR1 is SQVTM and CDR2 is ANQGSEA. The length of the CDR3 is 13 residues. The CDR3 DNA reads TGCAGCGTTGAGGCAGGGGGGTACAATGAGCAGTTCTTC. Encoded protein: CSVEAGGYNEQFF.

This clone has only a few counts. The V call is TRBV5-5, the J call TRBJ2-7; D is undetermined. The CDR3 extends over 14 amino acids. Per the germline V gene, CDR1 is SGHKS and CDR2 is YYEKEE (reference sequence). Trimming stripped 0 bases from V and 4 bases from J, with 11 bases between. The CDR3 DNA reads TGTGCCAGCAGCTTGGAACGGTATAGATACGAGCAGTACTTC. The encoded protein is CASSLERYRYEQYF.

V is TRBV10-3 and J is TRBJ2-3, with D tentatively TRBD1 (6 bases). The germline V gene encodes CDR1 ENHRY and CDR2 SYGVKD. The CDR3 runs to 14 residues. With 5 bases removed from V and 6 bases from J, the gap between germline ends came to 15 bases. The DNA of the CDR3 is TGTGCCATCAGTATACAGGGCTCAGGGGATACGCAGTATTTT. It encodes CAISIQGSGDTQYF.